Listed here are 28 T cell receptor beta chains from one sample, sequenced in a study of PD-L1 blockade in urothelial cancer. Sequencing used immunoSEQ multiplex PCR; TCRdb keeps in-frame clones, though not all of them. The data contain more than 90,000 clones, 80% to 95% of them singletons. As to time point: peripheral blood 6 weeks after treatment start. The starting material was PBMCs, obtained around atezolizumab (anti-PD-L1) treatment. These receptors were collected from a man aged 55-75 years with urothelial cancer.

The chain employs TRBV7-6 and TRBJ2-1, with 8 nucleotides matching TRBD2. This CDR3 has 17 amino acids. The V gene's germline CDR1 is SGHVS and CDR2 FNYEAQ. The V and J ends lost 1 base and 8 bases, in that order; junction bases with no gene match: 13. The CDR3 DNA follows: TGTGCCAGCAGCTTAGGGGCTGGGGCGGGGGGTTTGGATGAGCAGTTCTTC. The encoded protein is CASSLGAGAGGLDEQFF.

This chain links TRBV2 with TRBJ1-2; D is unclear. The germline V and J ends were trimmed by 11 bases and 8 bases, with 24 bases remaining between them. Germline values: CDR1 SNHLY, CDR2 FYNNEI. There are 14 residues in the CDR3. The DNA for the CDR3 is TGTGCCGCATCTCCCCCGCGGGATGGATTGGGCTACACCTTC. Its protein is CAASPPRDGLGYTF.

This clone was counted a few times. The J gene is TRBJ1-2, the V gene TRBV12-2. TRBV12-2 is marked as a pseudogene. The CDR3 runs 10 residues. The CDR3 nucleotides are TGTGCAAGTCGCTTCTTGGGCTACACCTTC. Translating it yields CASRFLGYTF.

Here the CDR3 DNA reads TGCGCCAGCAGCCAGGGACAGGGGTGGGGCTACACCTTC. Protein product: CASSQGQGWGYTF. This chain uses TRBV4-1 with TRBJ1-2; 10 bases fit TRBD1. Germline V gene sequence: CDR1 MGHRA, CDR2 YSYEKL. Trimming took 3 bases from V and 8 from J; bases not matched to a gene: 3. This CDR3 is 13 amino acids long.

The chain has TRBV4-2 and TRBJ1-4; D might be TRBD1 (6 bases). Trimming pared 3 bases from V and 4 bases from J, leaving 15 bases between. The CDR3 has 16 amino acids. Germline CDR1 LGHNA, CDR2 YNFKEQ. The chain's CDR3 is CASSHRRGANNEKLFF. The CDR3 DNA sequence: TGTGCCAGCAGCCACCGGCGGGGGGCAAATAATGAAAAACTGTTTTTT.

The rearrangement joins TRBV10-3 to TRBJ1-1; D gene ambiguous. Trimming took off 3 bases at V and 4 bases at J, with 9 bases between the two ends. Germline V lookup: CDR1 ENHRY, CDR2 SYGVKD. The CDR3 is 13 amino acids. CDR3 loop: CAISEGRSTEAFF. The DNA of the CDR3 is TGTGCCATCAGTGAAGGAAGGAGCACTGAAGCTTTCTTT.

The sample holds one count of this clone. The chain employs TRBV7-3 and TRBJ2-3, with D uncertain. CDR1 and CDR2 (germline): SGHTA, FQGTGA. The CDR3 is 13 amino acids. V shed 8 bases and J shed 0 bases, with 9 bases lying between them. As DNA, the CDR3 is TGTGCCAGCGGTTCTACTAGCACAGATACGCAGTATTTT. It yields the protein CASGSTSTDTQYF. Filled out from reference TRBV7-3 and TRBJ2-3, the complete variable domain reads GAGVSQTPSNKVTEKGKYVELRCDPISGHTALYWYRQSLGQGPEFLIYFQGTGAADDSGLPNDRFFAVRPEGSVSTLKIQRTERGDSAVYLCASGSTSTDTQYFGPGTRLTVL.

This chain joins TRBV18 and TRBJ2-3; a weak D match, TRBD2 (5 bases). Germline V gene sequence: CDR1 KGHSH, CDR2 LQKENI. V was pared by 3 bases and J by 0 bases, with 13 bases between. The CDR3 consists of 16 residues. CDR3 in DNA: TGTGCCAGCTCACCCCTTGGACGGGAAAGCACAGATACGCAGTATTTT. Translation: CASSPLGRESTDTQYF. The variable domain in full, with the rest retrieved from reference TRBV18 and TRBJ2-3, is NAGVMQNPRHLVRRRGQEARLRCSPMKGHSHVYWYRQLPEEGLKFMVYLQKENIIDESGMPKERFSAEFPKEGPSILRIQQVVRGDSAAYFCASSPLGRESTDTQYFGPGTRLTVL.

This chain joins TRBV9 and TRBJ1-2, with D possibly matching TRBD1 (6 bases). V lost 3 bases and J 4 bases, leaving 13 bases between the germline ends. Germline V lookup: CDR1 SGDLS, CDR2 YYNGEE. This CDR3 has 14 amino acids. In DNA, the CDR3 is TGTGCCAGCAGCGCCGGAGGACAGAGCTATGGCTACACCTTC. Translation: CASSAGGQSYGYTF.

This chain links TRBV7-9 with TRBJ2-7; 10 nucleotides align to TRBD2. The CDR3 has 14 residues. V lost 5 bases and J lost 5; bases outside the gene matches: 6. The germline V gene encodes CDR1 SEHNR and CDR2 FQNEAQ (reference sequence). CDR3 residues: CASSQAGGLHEQYF. The CDR3 bases are TGTGCCAGCAGCCAAGCGGGGGGGCTGCACGAGCAGTACTTC.

This rearrangement joins TRBV19 to TRBJ2-5; 8 nucleotides line up with TRBD1. Losses at the gene ends were 5 bases for V and 3 bases for J; bases not matched to a gene: 11. The germline V gene has CDR1 LNHDA and CDR2 SQIVND (reference sequence). This CDR3 spans 16 amino acids. Here the CDR3 reads CASSPLPGQAKETQYF. CDR3 DNA: TGTGCCAGTAGTCCCTTACCGGGACAGGCTAAAGAGACCCAGTACTTC. The complete variable domain, with remaining parts taken from reference TRBV19 and TRBJ2-5, reads DGGITQSPKYLFRKEGQNVTLSCEQNLNHDAMYWYRQDPGQGLRLIYYSQIVNDFQKGDIAEGYSVSREKKESFPLTVTSAQKNPTAFYLCASSPLPGQAKETQYFGPGTRLLVL.

This chain links TRBV19 with TRBJ2-1, with D possibly matching TRBD1 (8 bases). This CDR3 has 15 residues. The V and J ends lost 4 bases and 7 bases respectively, with 17 bases between them. Germline V gene lookup returns CDR1 LNHDA and CDR2 SQIVND (reference sequence). The CDR3 coding sequence is TGTGCCAGTAGTAAAGGACAGGGAGGGTCGAATGAGCAGTTCTTC. It is translated as CASSKGQGGSNEQFF. Combining the CDR3 with reference TRBV19 and TRBJ2-1 gives the whole variable domain DGGITQSPKYLFRKEGQNVTLSCEQNLNHDAMYWYRQDPGQGLRLIYYSQIVNDFQKGDIAEGYSVSREKKESFPLTVTSAQKNPTAFYLCASSKGQGGSNEQFFGPGTRLTVL.

The V call is TRBV9, the J call TRBJ2-1, with D perhaps TRBD1 (7 bases). Germline V gene sequence: CDR1 SGDLS, CDR2 YYNGEE. Trimming left V 2 bases short and J 6 bases short, with 18 bases between. The CDR3 runs 16 residues. The CDR3 sequence: CASSVLGSGGFNEQFF. The CDR3 DNA is TGTGCCAGCAGCGTCCTTGGGTCAGGGGGGTTCAATGAGCAGTTCTTC.

V and J are TRBV19 and TRBJ2-2, with TRBD2 identical over 10 bases. With V trimmed by 3 bases and J by 6 bases, 10 bases remained unmatched. The CDR3 consists of 17 residues. CDR1 and CDR2 (germline): LNHDA, SQIVND (reference sequence). CDR3 in amino acids: CASSIRRAGGPSGELFF. CDR3 DNA sequence: TGTGCCAGTAGTATTCGTCGAGCGGGAGGGCCATCCGGGGAGCTGTTTTTT.

The rearrangement uses TRBV4-2 and TRBJ2-1; D is perhaps TRBD2 (5 bases). The CDR3 is made up of 13 amino acids. Between the trimmed V and J ends, which lost 6 bases and 6 bases, there was a span of 12 bases. Per the germline V gene, CDR1 is LGHNA and CDR2 is YNFKEQ. The CDR3 coding sequence is TGTGCCAGCAGTGTATCGGGGTCCAATGAGCAGTTCTTC. The encoded protein is CASSVSGSNEQFF.

This chain links TRBV2 with TRBJ1-4; D remains unclear. Germline CDR1 reads SNHLY; CDR2 reads FYNNEI. V was pared by 0 bases and J by 8 bases, with 4 bases between. The CDR3 runs to 12 residues. The CDR3 bases are TGTGCCAGCAGTGAAGCCGAGGAAAAACTGTTTTTT. Protein: CASSEAEEKLFF.

V gene TRBV10-3 combines with J gene TRBJ2-7; TRBD2 agrees at 8 bases. The CDR3 is made up of 15 amino acids. Germline CDR1 and CDR2: ENHRY and SYGVKD. The junction had 8 bases not matched to a gene; V was cut back by 7 bases and J by 0 bases. The chain's CDR3 is CAITRERGSSYEQYF. The CDR3 DNA reads as TGTGCCATCACCCGCGAGCGGGGGAGCTCCTACGAGCAGTACTTC.

This sequence joins TRBV7-6 and TRBJ2-7; TRBD1 matches 8 bases. CDR3 length: 17 amino acids. CDR1 and CDR2 (germline): SGHVS, FNYEAQ. V lost 5 bases, J lost 7 bases, and 19 bases stayed unmatched. CDR3 nucleotides: TGTGCCAGCAGCACGCAGGGGGCTTCCCCCCTGGTGTGGGAGCAGTACTTC. Its translation: CASSTQGASPLVWEQYF.

In DNA, the CDR3 is TGTGCCACCCAAAACAGGGCTGCCTACAATGAGCAGTTCTTC. This encodes CATQNRAAYNEQFF. The genes are TRBV10-3 and TRBJ2-1, with D possibly being TRBD1 (6 bases). V was clipped by 10 bases and J by 2 bases, with 15 bases between them. Germline CDR1 reads ENHRY; CDR2 reads SYGVKD. The CDR3 consists of 14 residues.

The V call is TRBV18, the J call TRBJ2-5, with 7 bases identical to TRBD1. The V gene's germline CDR1 is KGHSH and CDR2 LQKENI. Trimming at V came to 3 bases and at J to 3 bases, leaving 7 bases not matched to a gene. The CDR3 extends over 15 amino acids. The CDR3 DNA is TGTGCCAGCTCACCGCGACAGGGCTCCGAAGAGACCCAGTACTTC. This sequence encodes CASSPRQGSEETQYF. Full variable domain (rest looked up from reference TRBV18 and TRBJ2-5): NAGVMQNPRHLVRRRGQEARLRCSPMKGHSHVYWYRQLPEEGLKFMVYLQKENIIDESGMPKERFSAEFPKEGPSILRIQQVVRGDSAAYFCASSPRQGSEETQYFGPGTRLLVL.

The rearrangement uses TRBV6-1 and TRBJ2-7; D gene unclear. Deletions cut 0 bases from V and 2 bases from J, with 8 bases between. Germline-derived CDR1 and CDR2 are MNHNS and SASEGT. There are 14 residues in the CDR3. The CDR3 region is CASSEAPGTYEQYF. CDR3 nucleotide sequence: TGTGCCAGCAGTGAAGCACCGGGTACCTACGAGCAGTACTTC.

The genes are TRBV10-3 and TRBJ1-3; 7 nucleotides match TRBD1. Germline CDR1 is ENHRY and CDR2 is SYGVKD. The CDR3 consists of 20 residues. Losses at the gene ends were 6 bases for V and 0 bases for J; bases not matched to a gene: 20. This CDR3 reads CAIRQRVTGTPTSSGNTIYF. CDR3 nucleotide sequence: TGTGCCATCAGGCAGCGGGTGACAGGGACCCCTACGAGCTCTGGAAACACCATATATTTT.

The J gene is TRBJ1-1, the V gene TRBV7-2; D might be TRBD1 (5 bases). The CDR3 is 14 residues long. With 3 bases removed from V and 1 base from J, the gap between germline ends came to 9 bases. The germline gives CDR1 SGHTA, CDR2 FQGNSA. CDR3 sequence (DNA): TGTGCCAGCAGCTTCTCAGACAGGAACACTGAAGCTTTCTTT. This encodes CASSFSDRNTEAFF.

As regards this clone: The junction departs from the called germline gene at one end, perhaps through a read error. V usage is TRBV29-1 and J usage is TRBJ2-7, with TRBD2 identical over 7 bases. Germline V lookup: CDR1 SQVTM, CDR2 ANQGSEA. The CDR3 contains 14 residues. The CDR3 region is CSVEGGGGTDEQYF. The DNA for the CDR3 is TGCAGCGTCGAAGGCGGGGGAGGCACGGACGAGCAGTACTTC.

The chain couples TRBV29-1 to TRBJ2-7; 8 nucleotides line up with TRBD1. The CDR3 runs to 13 residues. V dropped 6 bases and J dropped 7; count of bases not matched to a gene: 11. Germline lookup yields CDR1 SQVTM and CDR2 ANQGSEA. DNA of the CDR3: TGCAGCGTCTTACCGGGACAGGTGGGAGAGCAGTACTTC. It is translated as CSVLPGQVGEQYF.

The chain recombines TRBV6-1 with TRBJ1-5; D not certain. The CDR3 contains 15 residues. The germline gives CDR1 MNHNS, CDR2 SASEGT. The V end was cut by 1 base, the J end by 0 bases, with 7 bases between. CDR3 in DNA: TGTGCCAGCAGTGAAGGGCAGTATAGCAATCAGCCCCAGCATTTT. As protein: CASSEGQYSNQPQHF.

J is TRBJ1-5 and V is TRBV6-6; a weak D match, TRBD1 (5 bases). Trimming left V 7 bases short and J 2 bases short, with 15 bases between. The CDR3 totals 15 residues. Germline-derived CDR1 and CDR2 are MNHNY and SVGAGI (reference sequence). The CDR3 is CASKTGGVGNQPQHF. In DNA, the CDR3 is TGTGCCAGCAAAACGGGGGGAGTGGGCAATCAGCCCCAGCATTTT.

The chain employs TRBV4-3 and TRBJ1-2; D call uncertain. Germline values: CDR1 LGHNA, CDR2 YSLEER. Trimming stripped 0 bases from V and 8 bases from J, with 22 bases between. The CDR3 runs 17 residues. The CDR3 DNA reads TGCGCCAGCAGCCAAGATCCGCCACCGGGAGCCACCTCGGGCTACACCTTC. Its translation is CASSQDPPPGATSGYTF.